The 14 T cell receptor beta chains given below trace back to one sample, sequenced in a study of blood T cell repertoires in COVID-19. Measured with immunoSEQ multiplex PCR; TCRdb has only the in-frame clones, and not every one. Here the sample spans some 200,000 clones, around three quarters being singletons. The specimen was peripheral blood. The receptor source for this set is a woman in her 70s with acute or convalescent COVID-19.

V gene TRBV7-2 combines with J gene TRBJ2-1, with 7 bases identical to TRBD2. The CDR3 runs to 15 residues. Germline values: CDR1 SGHTA, CDR2 FQGNSA. Unmatched junction bases numbered 1, after V lost 1 base and J lost 1 base. CDR3 loop: CASSLGAGSYNEQFF. As DNA, the CDR3 is TGTGCCAGCAGCTTAGGAGCGGGGTCCTACAATGAGCAGTTCTTC. The complete variable domain, with remaining parts taken from reference TRBV7-2 and TRBJ2-1, reads GAGVSQSPSNKVTEKGKDVELRCDPISGHTALYWYRQSLGQGLEFLIYFQGNSAPDKSGLPSDRFSAERTGGSVSTLTIQRTQQEDSAVYLCASSLGAGSYNEQFFGPGTRLTVL.

This clone was recorded a few times. This rearrangement joins TRBV7-9 to TRBJ1-3; the D gene is possibly TRBD1 (6 bases). The germline V gene has CDR1 SEHNR and CDR2 FQNEAQ (reference sequence). CDR3 length: 15 residues. Trimming removed 5 bases from V and 4 bases from J, with 15 bases in between. The CDR3 DNA reads as TGTGCCAGCAGCAATAGTCAGGGGCGCGGAAACACCATATATTTT. This sequence encodes CASSNSQGRGNTIYF.

The rearrangement uses TRBV6-2 or TRBV6-3 and TRBJ1-2; tentative D call: TRBD1 (5 bases). Germline loops: CDR1 MNHEY, CDR2 SVGEGT. This CDR3 is 14 amino acids long. V was cut by 2 bases and J by 5 bases, with 12 bases left in between. The CDR3 sequence is CASSYPKGIYGYTF. CDR3 DNA sequence: TGTGCCAGCAGTTACCCAAAGGGGATTTATGGCTACACCTTC.

The J gene is TRBJ1-1, the V gene TRBV5-1; 10 bases agree with TRBD1. The CDR3 sequence is 16 residues long. V lost 2 bases to trimming and J lost 4 bases; unmatched junction nucleotides: 8. Germline CDR1 reads SGHRS; CDR2 reads YFSETQ. The CDR3 nucleotides read TGCGCCAGCAGCTTAATTCGGACAGGGGGGAGCACTGAAGCTTTCTTT. Encoded protein: CASSLIRTGGSTEAFF.

The DNA of the CDR3 is TGCGCCAGCAGCCACGGTATTAGCTGGGGGCTCGCGGAAGCTAACTATGGCTACACCTTC. Amino acids: CASSHGISWGLAEANYGYTF. The chain links TRBV4-1 to TRBJ1-2, with D tentatively TRBD1 (6 bases). Between the trimmed V and J ends, which lost 3 bases and 0 bases, there was a span of 26 bases. Germline loops: CDR1 MGHRA, CDR2 YSYEKL. This CDR3 spans 20 amino acids.

The CDR3 protein is CASSQNTGTGGLQYF. The CDR3 region has the DNA TGTGCCAGCAGCCAAAATACCGGGACAGGGGGCTTGCAGTACTTC. The chain recombines TRBV3-1 (or the pseudogene TRBV3-2) with TRBJ2-7; 12 bases agree with TRBD1. After removal of 2 bases from V and 9 bases from J, the junction contained 8 bases not matched to a gene. Germline V lookup: CDR1 LGHDT, CDR2 YNNKEL (reference sequence). The CDR3 sequence is 15 residues long.

The rearrangement links TRBV6-5 to TRBJ2-7; D not certain. V gave up 8 bases and J gave up 3 bases, with 14 bases separating them. CDR1 is MNHEY, CDR2 SVGAGI, per germline. CDR3 size: 13 residues. The CDR3 nucleotides are TGTGCCAGCCAGATTTCCCCCGTCTACGAGCAGTACTTC. This gives the protein CASQISPVYEQYF.

The chain uses TRBV6-5 and TRBJ2-3, with 9 bases lining up with TRBD2. Per germline, CDR1 MNHEY and CDR2 SVGAGI. CDR3 length: 14 residues. V was clipped by 4 bases and J by 1 base; unmatched bases: 0. For the CDR3, the DNA is TGTGCCAGCAGTTGGACTAGCGGCACAGATACGCAGTATTTT. Protein: CASSWTSGTDTQYF.

This clone was found a few times. This sequence joins TRBV2 and TRBJ1-1, with D possibly TRBD1 on 6 matching bases. The V gene's germline CDR1 is SNHLY and CDR2 FYNNEI. The V gene lost 1 base and the J gene lost 8 bases, with 11 bases spanning the gap. The CDR3 is 13 residues long. CDR3 residues: CASSEGNRAEAFF. CDR3 in DNA: TGTGCCAGCAGTGAAGGGAACAGGGCGGAAGCTTTCTTT. Variable domain in full (rest from reference TRBV2 and TRBJ1-1): EPEVTQTPSHQVTQMGQEVILRCVPISNHLYFYWYRQILGQKVEFLVSFYNNEISEKSEIFDDQFSVERPDGSNFTLKIRSTKLEDSAMYFCASSEGNRAEAFFGQGTRLTVV.

The chain carries TRBV24-1 and TRBJ2-5; D may be TRBD2 (5 bases). The germline V gene encodes CDR1 KGHDR and CDR2 SFDVKD. The germline V and J ends were trimmed by 5 bases and 2 bases, with 14 bases remaining between them. The CDR3 spans 15 residues. The CDR3 DNA sequence: TGTGCCACCAGTGTCGCCGGGAATTCACAAGAGACCCAGTACTTC. This encodes CATSVAGNSQETQYF.

The V and J genes are TRBV18 and TRBJ1-1, with D perhaps TRBD1 (5 bases). The germline V and J ends were trimmed by 4 bases and 3 bases, with 9 bases remaining between them. The CDR3 runs 13 residues. The germline CDR1 and CDR2 sequences are KGHSH and LQKENI. CDR3 sequence: CASSLGGDTEAFF. The CDR3 nucleotides are TGTGCCAGCTCACTCGGGGGGGACACTGAAGCTTTCTTT.

The chain uses TRBV23-1 and TRBJ2-3; 8 bases are a match to TRBD1. TRBV23-1 is an ORF, and what it does is uncertain. After removal of 7 bases from V and 4 bases from J, the junction contained 7 bases not matched to a gene. The CDR3 extends over 14 amino acids. The CDR3 nucleotides are TGCGCCAGCATCCGCAGGGGGCGCGCAGATACGCAGTATTTT. Translated, it gives CASIRRGRADTQYF.

The chain links TRBV18 to TRBJ1-1, with a possible D match to TRBD1 (6 bases). The V gene's germline CDR1 is KGHSH and CDR2 LQKENI. The CDR3 sequence is 14 residues long. V was cut by 1 base and J by 4 bases, with 10 bases left in between. The CDR3 DNA follows: TGTGCCAGCTCACCACAGGGCAGGGGCACTGAAGCTTTCTTT. This codes for CASSPQGRGTEAFF.

J is TRBJ2-7 and V is TRBV9; no reliable D call. CDR3 length: 13 residues. Trimming took 9 bases from V and 3 from J, leaving 16 bases between them. CDR1 and CDR2 from the germline V gene are SGDLS and YYNGEE. CDR3 loop: CANLGKAIYEQYV. CDR3 DNA: TGTGCCAACCTCGGAAAAGCGATCTACGAGCAGTACGTC.